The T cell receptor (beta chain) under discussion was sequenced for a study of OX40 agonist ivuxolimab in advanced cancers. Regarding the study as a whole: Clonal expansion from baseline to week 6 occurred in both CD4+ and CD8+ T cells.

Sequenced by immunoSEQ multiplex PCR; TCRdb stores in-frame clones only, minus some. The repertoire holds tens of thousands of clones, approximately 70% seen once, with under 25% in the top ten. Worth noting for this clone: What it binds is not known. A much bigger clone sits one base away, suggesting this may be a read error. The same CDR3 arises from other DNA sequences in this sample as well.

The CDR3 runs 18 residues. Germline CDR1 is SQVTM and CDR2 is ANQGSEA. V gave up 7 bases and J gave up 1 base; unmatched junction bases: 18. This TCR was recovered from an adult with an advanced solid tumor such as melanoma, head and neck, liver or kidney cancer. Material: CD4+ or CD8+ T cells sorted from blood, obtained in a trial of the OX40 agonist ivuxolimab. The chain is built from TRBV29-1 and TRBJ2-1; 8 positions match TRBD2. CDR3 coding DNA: TGCAGCGGTGACGGGGGGGGAGGGGCAGGAGGTTCCTACAATGAGCAGTTCTTC. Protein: CSGDGGGGAGGSYNEQFF.